A selection of T cell receptor beta chains follows, all from one sample in a study of T-cell reconstitution after alpha-beta-depleted transplantation in children. TCRdb used MiXCR to reprocess the PCR reads, holding one entry per CDR3 protein. This sample carries around 250,000 distinct CDR3 sequences, roughly 8.2% of them seen once, and the ten largest clones take approximately 6%. Sequenced here: PBMCs, mostly from graft donor cells, sampled 180 days after TCRalphabeta/CD19-depleted stem cell transplant. The receptor set was obtained from a male patient under 18 who had a stem cell transplant for acute lymphoblastic leukemia, so the T cells may come from the graft donor. The CDR3 runs from the conserved cysteine through the conserved F or W. The D gene is left open where the match is weak. Size values are once, few and many counts, or a class for expanded clones, and some rows have none.

J: TRBJ2-3
V: TRBV28
size: many
D: -
DNA: TGTGCCAGCAGTTCCGGGAGTGGGGGCACAGATACGCAGTATTTT
CDR3: CASSSGSGGTDTQYF

J: TRBJ1-2
V: TRBV6-1
size: few
D: -
DNA: TGTGCCAGCGCCCGCTCTTCTTCCCTCTATGGCTACACCTTC
CDR3: CASARSSSLYGYTF

J: TRBJ1-2
V: TRBV5-4
size: -
D: -
DNA: TGTGCCAGCAGCCTGGACATGGACTCGGGCTACACCTTC
CDR3: CASSLDMDSGYTF

J: TRBJ2-5
V: TRBV10-3
size: many
D: -
DNA: TGTGCCATCAGGGAGGGCGGGGGCGAAGAGACCCAGTACTTC
CDR3: CAIREGGGEETQYF

J: TRBJ1-5
V: TRBV9
size: many
D: -
DNA: TGTGCTAGTGGGGGGAATCAGCCCCAGCATTTT
CDR3: CASGGNQPQHF

J: TRBJ2-1
V: TRBV7-6
size: few
D: TRBD2
DNA: TGTGCCAGCAGCCCGGGACTAGCCATCTCCTACAATGAGCAGTTCTTC
CDR3: CASSPGLAISYNEQFF

J: TRBJ2-1
V: TRBV19
size: -
D: -
DNA: TGTGCCAGTAGTAGGTTCTACAATGAGCAGTTCTTC
CDR3: CASSRFYNEQFF

J: TRBJ2-7
V: TRBV6-2/TRBV6-3
size: many
D: -
DNA: TGTGCCAGCAGTTACGGGCACCCTTACGAGCAGTACTTC
CDR3: CASSYGHPYEQYF

J: TRBJ2-5
V: TRBV4-2
size: many
D: -
DNA: TGTGCCAGCAGCCAAGAGGGACAAGAGACCCAGTACTTC
CDR3: CASSQEGQETQYF

J: TRBJ2-7
V: TRBV27
size: many
D: -
DNA: TGTGCCAGCAGTCTCAGGCCCGTAAGCTCCTACGAGCAGTACTTC
CDR3: CASSLRPVSSYEQYF

J: TRBJ1-2
V: TRBV12-3/TRBV12-4
size: many
D: -
DNA: TGTGCCAGCAGTTTAAGGACAGAGAGCTATGGCTACACCTTC
CDR3: CASSLRTESYGYTF

J: TRBJ2-5
V: TRBV7-2
size: many
D: TRBD2
DNA: TGTGCCAGCAGCTTAATGTTAGCGGGGACCCAAGAGACCCAGTACTTC
CDR3: CASSLMLAGTQETQYF

J: TRBJ1-4
V: TRBV24-1
size: medium-sized
D: -
DNA: TGTGCCACCAGTGACCCGACAAGTTTCGGTGAAAAACTGTTTTTT
CDR3: CATSDPTSFGEKLFF

J: TRBJ2-2
V: TRBV6-6
size: many
D: -
DNA: TGTGCCAGCGGTCCTTCATACACCGGGGAGCTGTTTTTT
CDR3: CASGPSYTGELFF

J: TRBJ2-2
V: TRBV19
size: few
D: TRBD1
DNA: TGTGCCAGTAGTATACAGGGGGCGATTTCCGGGGAGCTGTTTTTT
CDR3: CASSIQGAISGELFF

J: TRBJ2-7
V: TRBV12-3/TRBV12-4
size: many
D: TRBD1
DNA: TGTGCCAGCAGTTTAGCCAAGGGACAGGGCAGCTACGAGCAGTACTTC
CDR3: CASSLAKGQGSYEQYF

J: TRBJ2-4
V: TRBV28
size: many
D: TRBD2
DNA: TGTGCCAGCAGTCCTTCAAGTAGCGGGAGAACCAAAAACATTCAGTACTTC
CDR3: CASSPSSSGRTKNIQYF

J: TRBJ2-1
V: TRBV7-2
size: many
D: TRBD2
DNA: TGTGCCAGCAGCTTAGATATGACTAGCGGGATACTCTTC
CDR3: CASSLDMTSGILF

J: TRBJ2-1
V: TRBV19
size: -
D: TRBD2
DNA: TGTGCCAGTAAGCGGGGGGCCCGAATTGGCTCCTACAATGAGCAGTTCTTC
CDR3: CASKRGARIGSYNEQFF

J: TRBJ2-1
V: TRBV7-3
size: many
D: -
DNA: TGTGCCAGCAGCAAATCAGCGGGTTTGAACAATGAGCAGTTCTTC
CDR3: CASSKSAGLNNEQFF

J: TRBJ2-6
V: TRBV28
size: many
D: -
DNA: TGTGCCATACGTCTCTCTGGGGCCAACGTCCTGACTTTC
CDR3: CAIRLSGANVLTF

J: TRBJ1-2
V: TRBV20-1
size: many
D: -
DNA: TGCAGTGCTAGAGATTCCCCGACACCAGGCTACACCTTC
CDR3: CSARDSPTPGYTF

J: TRBJ1-1
V: TRBV20-1
size: many
D: -
DNA: TGCAGTGCTAGCAGCGGCAGGAACACTGAAGCTTTCTTT
CDR3: CSASSGRNTEAFF

J: TRBJ1-2
V: TRBV6-1
size: many
D: TRBD1
DNA: TGTGCCAGCAGAGGGGGGACAGTTCTTGGCTACACCTTC
CDR3: CASRGGTVLGYTF

J: TRBJ1-6
V: TRBV6-5
size: many
D: -
DNA: TGTGCCAGCAGTTACCCGAAGGCTCCGACCGGGAATTCACCCCTCCACTTT
CDR3: CASSYPKAPTGNSPLHF

J: TRBJ2-6
V: TRBV5-1
size: few
D: -
DNA: TGCGCCAGCAGCTTGTATCAGGGTAGCTCTGGGGCCAACGTCCTGACTTTC
CDR3: CASSLYQGSSGANVLTF

J: TRBJ2-3
V: TRBV20-1
size: many
D: TRBD1
DNA: TGCAGTGCTACCTGGACAGGGGGCCCAGATACGCAGTATTTT
CDR3: CSATWTGGPDTQYF

J: TRBJ2-1
V: TRBV7-8
size: many
D: TRBD2
DNA: TGTGCCAGCAGCTCCCTAGCGGGAATCAACAATGAGCAGTTCTTC
CDR3: CASSSLAGINNEQFF

J: TRBJ2-6
V: TRBV4-3
size: -
D: TRBD2
DNA: TGCGCCAGCAGCCAGGGGGGGGGATTCCCGTCTGGGGCCAACGTCCTGACTTTC
CDR3: CASSQGGGFPSGANVLTF

J: TRBJ2-2
V: TRBV12-3/TRBV12-4
size: many
D: -
DNA: TGTGCCAGCAGTTTAAGAGCCTCCGGGGAGCTGTTTTTT
CDR3: CASSLRASGELFF

J: TRBJ1-1
V: TRBV7-9
size: many
D: TRBD1
DNA: TGTGCCAGCAGCTTAGTAGAGACAGGGAACCTTGAAGCTTTCTTT
CDR3: CASSLVETGNLEAFF

J: TRBJ2-1
V: TRBV7-9
size: many
D: -
DNA: TGTGCCAGCAGCTCCTACAGCAGCTCCTACAATGAGCAGTTCTTC
CDR3: CASSSYSSSYNEQFF

J: TRBJ1-1
V: TRBV19
size: many
D: TRBD1
DNA: TGTGCCAGTAGTATAAGGGACAGCGAGGCTTTCTTT
CDR3: CASSIRDSEAFF

J: TRBJ1-3
V: TRBV11-2
size: many
D: -
DNA: TGTGCCAGCAGCTTAGAAAGGTTGACAAGGTCCGGAAACACCATATATTTT
CDR3: CASSLERLTRSGNTIYF

J: TRBJ2-7
V: TRBV6-1
size: many
D: -
DNA: TGTGCCAGCAGAAATCCGGGGTTCACACCGGGCGAGCAGTACTTC
CDR3: CASRNPGFTPGEQYF

J: TRBJ2-6
V: TRBV6-2/TRBV6-3
size: -
D: -
DNA: TGTGCCAGCAGTTACAGGTTTCGCTCTGGGGCCAACGTCCTGACTTTC
CDR3: CASSYRFRSGANVLTF

J: TRBJ2-1
V: TRBV20-1
size: many
D: -
DNA: TGCAGTGCTAGAGGGTGGGTAGGGGTTGAGCAGTTCTTC
CDR3: CSARGWVGVEQFF

J: TRBJ2-7
V: TRBV5-5
size: many
D: -
DNA: TGTGCCAGCAGCTTGTTTTCAGGGATAGGCGAGCAGTACTTC
CDR3: CASSLFSGIGEQYF

J: TRBJ1-2
V: TRBV12-3/TRBV12-4
size: many
D: -
DNA: TGTGCCAGCAGCCTAGGTGCGGATGGCTACACCTTC
CDR3: CASSLGADGYTF

J: TRBJ1-2
V: TRBV9
size: many
D: -
DNA: TGTGCCAGCAGCGTAGGGGAGACCTATGGCTACACCTTC
CDR3: CASSVGETYGYTF

J: TRBJ2-7
V: TRBV5-1
size: many
D: TRBD2
DNA: TGCGCCAGCAGCTTGAGGGGCAGAGTGGGAGGGCCGGACGAGCAGTACTTC
CDR3: CASSLRGRVGGPDEQYF

J: TRBJ2-7
V: TRBV5-6
size: once
D: -
DNA: TGTGCCAGCAGTGGTGACTACGAGCAGTACTTC
CDR3: CASSGDYEQYF

J: TRBJ2-1
V: TRBV3-1
size: many
D: TRBD2
DNA: TGTGCCAGCAGCCAAGTGGGGGGGTCGAAGGGCCCTTACAATGAGCAGTTCTTC
CDR3: CASSQVGGSKGPYNEQFF

J: TRBJ1-2
V: TRBV11-2
size: many
D: -
DNA: TGTGCCAGCAGCTTAGAGGCGGGGCTTAACTATGGCTACACCTTC
CDR3: CASSLEAGLNYGYTF

J: TRBJ1-4
V: TRBV11-2
size: many
D: TRBD1
DNA: TGTGCCAGCAGCTTAGGGGACAGGGAACGTGAAAAACTGTTTTTT
CDR3: CASSLGDREREKLFF

J: TRBJ1-1
V: TRBV7-9
size: many
D: -
DNA: TGTGCCAGCAGCTTACGGCCACAGGGTGAGAACACTGAAGCTTTCTTT
CDR3: CASSLRPQGENTEAFF

J: TRBJ2-7
V: TRBV12-5
size: many
D: TRBD2
DNA: TGTGCTAGTGGTTATACTAGCGGGGGTTACGAGCAGTACTTC
CDR3: CASGYTSGGYEQYF

J: TRBJ1-5
V: TRBV4-2
size: many
D: TRBD1
DNA: TGTGCCAGCAGTCCGGGACAGGCAATAAGCAATCAGCCCCAGCATTTT
CDR3: CASSPGQAISNQPQHF

J: TRBJ1-6
V: TRBV20-1
size: many
D: -
DNA: TGCAGTGCTAGTGGAGGGGGCTCCTATAATTCACCCCTCCACTTT
CDR3: CSASGGGSYNSPLHF

J: TRBJ1-1
V: TRBV6-6
size: many
D: -
DNA: TGTGCCAGCAGTTACCGGGAGGAAGCTTTCTTT
CDR3: CASSYREEAFF

J: TRBJ1-4
V: TRBV7-2
size: many
D: -
DNA: TGTGCCAGCAGCTTAAATCGGGGAGGAACCGAAAAACTGTTTTTT
CDR3: CASSLNRGGTEKLFF

J: TRBJ2-1
V: TRBV6-2/TRBV6-3
size: many
D: -
DNA: TGTGCCAGCAGCCCCCGCAACAGGGTCCCCTACAATGAGCAGTTCTTC
CDR3: CASSPRNRVPYNEQFF

J: TRBJ2-7
V: TRBV4-3
size: many
D: -
DNA: TGCGCCAGCAGCCAAGGGGCCCAGGCCTACGAGCAGTACTTC
CDR3: CASSQGAQAYEQYF

J: TRBJ2-1
V: TRBV24-1
size: -
D: -
DNA: TGTGCCACCAGTGATTTACGGGACACCTCCTACAATGAGCAGTTCTTC
CDR3: CATSDLRDTSYNEQFF

J: TRBJ2-7
V: TRBV20-1
size: many
D: TRBD2
DNA: TGCAGTGCTCCTACTAGCGGAGGAATCTACGAGCAGTACTTC
CDR3: CSAPTSGGIYEQYF

J: TRBJ2-3
V: TRBV24-1
size: -
D: -
DNA: TGTGCCACCGAGACGGGAAGTGTTTTAGATACGCAGTATTTT
CDR3: CATETGSVLDTQYF

J: TRBJ2-7
V: TRBV7-9
size: many
D: -
DNA: TGTGCCAGCAGCTCCCCGGGAGTCAAGTCGTACGAGCAGTACTTC
CDR3: CASSSPGVKSYEQYF

J: TRBJ1-1
V: TRBV5-1
size: many
D: -
DNA: TGCGCCAGCAGCTTTGGCGGGGTTGGGGATTTCAACACTGAAGCTTTCTTT
CDR3: CASSFGGVGDFNTEAFF

J: TRBJ1-2
V: TRBV7-6
size: few
D: TRBD1
DNA: TGTGCCAGCAGCCTTTGGACAGGGGACTATGGCTACACCTTC
CDR3: CASSLWTGDYGYTF

J: TRBJ1-1
V: TRBV25-1
size: many
D: TRBD1
DNA: TGTGCCAGCAGTATAGGGACAGGGGCAACTGAAGCTTTCTTT
CDR3: CASSIGTGATEAFF